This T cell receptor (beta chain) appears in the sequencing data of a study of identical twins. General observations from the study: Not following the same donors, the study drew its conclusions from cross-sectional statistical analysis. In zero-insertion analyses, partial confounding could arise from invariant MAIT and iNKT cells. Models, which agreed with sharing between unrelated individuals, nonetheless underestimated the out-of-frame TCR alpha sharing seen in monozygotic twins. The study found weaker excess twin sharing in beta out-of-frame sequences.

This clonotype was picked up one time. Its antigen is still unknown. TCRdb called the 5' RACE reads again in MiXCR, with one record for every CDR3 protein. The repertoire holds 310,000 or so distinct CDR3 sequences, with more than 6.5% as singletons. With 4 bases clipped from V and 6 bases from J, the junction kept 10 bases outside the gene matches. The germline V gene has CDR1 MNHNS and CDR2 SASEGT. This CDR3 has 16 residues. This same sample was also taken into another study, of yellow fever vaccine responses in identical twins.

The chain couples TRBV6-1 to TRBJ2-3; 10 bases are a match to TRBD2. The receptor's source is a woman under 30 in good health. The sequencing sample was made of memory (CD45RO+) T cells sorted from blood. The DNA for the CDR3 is TGTGCCAGCAGTGGACGACTAGCGGGTTTTTACGATACGCAGTATTTT. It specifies CASSGRLAGFYDTQYF.